Detailed here is one T cell receptor (beta chain). Its target is not known. The source of the sample is a study of cytomegalovirus exposure and HLA in healthy donors. Findings and caveats of the study: Later on, a genetic analysis was performed. It linked a missense variant in DCLRE1C with V- and J-gene trimming of TCR beta. TCR beta sequences reportedly predicted most subjects' HLA-A and HLA-B alleles accurately. Earlier analysis found most TCR beta V segments productive about 90% or about 30% of the time. An ancestry cluster, one associated with Asian ancestry, reportedly showed fewer N-insertions than the approximately 700-donor mean in a later analysis.

The PCR was carried out with 60 Vbeta primers and 13 Jbeta primers. TCRdb keeps only in-frame clones here, not all; method: immunoSEQ multiplex PCR. The sample holds tens of thousands of clones. The source of this sequence is a female donor in good health and CMV-seropositive. Sequenced: PBMCs.

CDR3 bases: TGTGCCAGCAGCGTAGGAAGCACTTCCTACGAGCAGTACTTC. It yields the protein CASSVGSTSYEQYF. This chain joins TRBV9 and TRBJ2-7; no definite D call. The CDR3 covers 14 residues. V lost 0 bases to trimming and J lost 1 base, with 8 bases between them. Germline values: CDR1 SGDLS, CDR2 YYNGEE.